The source of this T cell receptor beta chain is a study of PD-1 blockade in classical Hodgkin lymphoma. The study's findings and limits: Healthy donors were reported to have higher baseline TCR diversity than newly diagnosed patients. Baseline diversity in complete responders resembled that of newly diagnosed patients. CD8+ TCR diversity did not rise significantly by C4D1, unlike CD4+. Exclusion removed patients who began nivolumab under 1 year after ASCT.

A note on this clone: The target antigen is unknown.

The V end lost 0 bases, the J end lost 1 base, and 9 bases lay between the germline ends. The CDR3 is 15 residues long. Per the germline V gene, CDR1 is LNHDA and CDR2 is SQIVND (reference sequence). Relapses following autologous stem cell transplantation were seen in all patients, with brentuximab vedotin exposure varying. TCRdb keeps only in-frame clones here, not all; method: immunoSEQ multiplex PCR. Altogether over 70,000 clones are present, around 86% being singletons, with the ten largest covering roughly a fifth. This chain uses TRBV19 with TRBJ1-1; no reliable D call. The sequence was obtained from a human donor with classical Hodgkin lymphoma. The sequences come from peripheral blood mononuclear cells (PBMCs), collected at baseline. CDR3 loop: CASSIDPVRNTEAFF. The DNA for the CDR3 is TGTGCCAGTAGTATAGATCCGGTGAGGAACACTGAAGCTTTCTTT. Complete variable domain (other parts from reference TRBV19 and TRBJ1-1): DGGITQSPKYLFRKEGQNVTLSCEQNLNHDAMYWYRQDPGQGLRLIYYSQIVNDFQKGDIAEGYSVSREKKESFPLTVTSAQKNPTAFYLCASSIDPVRNTEAFFGQGTRLTVV.